The sequence of this TCR beta chain was determined in a study of identical twins. This clonotype was counted only a few times. From the 5' RACE reads, TCRdb called clonotypes with MiXCR, one entry per CDR3 protein. This table holds 250,000 to 300,000 distinct CDR3 sequences, 8% to 9.5% found once. This CDR3 comprises 14 residues. CDR1 is MNHEY and CDR2 is SMNVEV in the germline V gene (reference sequence). V was trimmed by 5 bases and J by 3 bases, leaving 14 bases between them. The data also belong to a second study, concerning yellow fever vaccine responses in identical twins.

This chain connects TRBV27 to TRBJ2-7, with D perhaps TRBD1 or TRBD2 (6 bases each). The specimen was CD8+ T cells sorted from blood. This clonotype was sampled from a woman aged 18-29 years in good health. This CDR3 is CASSLRGDFYEQYF. Here the CDR3 DNA reads TGTGCCAGCAGTCTAAGGGGGGACTTCTACGAGCAGTACTTC.